A single sample is the source of the 22 T cell receptor beta chains below, sequenced in a study of identical twins. TCRdb ran MiXCR on the 5' RACE reads and lists one entry per CDR3 protein. The repertoire includes hundreds of thousands of distinct CDR3 sequences, over 8.5% of them detected once, and 0.98% sits in the top ten. These data were also filed under a second study, of yellow fever vaccine responses in identical twins.

The sequenced material came from PBMCs. These receptors all come from a woman younger than 35 in good health.

This clonotype was seen a handful of times. The CDR3 coding sequence is TGTGCCAGCAGTTTATGGGCCTCGGATACGCAGTATTTT. This sequence encodes CASSLWASDTQYF. The rearrangement links TRBV27 to TRBJ2-3, with D unclear. V lost 1 base and J 6 bases, leaving 8 bases between the germline ends. CDR1 is MNHEY, CDR2 SMNVEV, per germline (reference sequence). This CDR3 is 13 amino acids long.

This clonotype has just a few counts. V gene TRBV4-3 combines with J gene TRBJ2-7; 8 nucleotides match TRBD2. The ends lost 3 bases at V and 3 bases at J; junction bases unmatched: 4. The germline V gene has CDR1 LGHNA and CDR2 YSLEER. CDR3 length equals 14 residues. The CDR3 region is CASSQGLVGYEQYF. The CDR3 DNA follows: TGCGCCAGCAGCCAGGGACTAGTCGGCTACGAGCAGTACTTC.

The genes are TRBV3-1 and TRBJ2-7, with D tentatively TRBD1 (6 bases). Germline V gene data show CDR1 as LGHDT and CDR2 as YNNKEL (reference sequence). The length of the CDR3 is 13 residues. Trimming shortened V by 5 bases and J by 10 bases, and 18 bases separated the two germline ends. The CDR3 DNA is TGTGCCAGCAGCGAAGGGTCTGGACAGATACAGTACTTC. Translation: CASSEGSGQIQYF.

This clonotype was seen ten or more times. This chain joins TRBV20-1 and TRBJ2-7, with D hard to call. Looked up from germline, CDR1 is DFQATT and CDR2 is SNEGSKA (reference sequence). The CDR3 extends over 15 amino acids. The V and J ends lost 5 bases and 0 bases respectively, with 17 bases between them. The CDR3 protein is CSAGKWTASSYEQYF. CDR3 DNA: TGCAGTGCTGGTAAATGGACGGCCAGCTCCTACGAGCAGTACTTC.

The chain recombines TRBV5-1 with TRBJ2-2; weak D call: TRBD2 (6 bases). V was pared by 4 bases and J by 6 bases, with 16 bases between. This CDR3 contains 15 residues. Germline V lookup: CDR1 SGHRS, CDR2 YFSETQ. DNA for the CDR3: TGCGCCAGCAGCCCCCGGGACTCTTACGCCGGGGAGCTGTTTTTT. The encoded protein is CASSPRDSYAGELFF.

This chain connects TRBV5-1 to TRBJ2-7, with TRBD2 matching 12 bases. V gave up 5 bases and J gave up 3 bases; unmatched junction bases: 6. This CDR3 region has 15 residues. Per the germline V gene, CDR1 is SGHRS and CDR2 is YFSETQ. The CDR3 spells CASRRTSGADYEQYF. DNA for the CDR3: TGCGCCAGCAGAAGGACTAGCGGGGCAGACTACGAGCAGTACTTC.

The chain recombines TRBV6-5 with TRBJ1-1; D might be TRBD1 (6 bases). Trimming removed 5 bases at V and 5 bases at J, with 24 bases between. Germline assignment: CDR1 MNHEY and CDR2 SVGAGI. There are 17 residues in the CDR3. The CDR3 loop reads CASSPSTLTGFGTEAFF. Here the CDR3 DNA reads TGTGCCAGCAGTCCCTCGACCTTAACAGGGTTCGGGACTGAAGCTTTCTTT.

This clonotype was found a few times. The chain carries TRBV6-2 or TRBV6-3 and TRBJ1-4; D gene ambiguous. The CDR3 is 15 residues long. V was clipped by 0 bases and J by 6 bases, with 11 bases between them. The germline V gene has CDR1 MNHEY and CDR2 SVGEGT. The CDR3 region has the DNA TGTGCCAGCAGTTACTCCCCGTGGGGTGATGAAAAACTGTTTTTT. This codes for CASSYSPWGDEKLFF.

This clonotype was detected only a few times. The chain has TRBV7-2 and TRBJ2-3; 10 nucleotides align to TRBD1. Germline values: CDR1 SGHTA, CDR2 FQGNSA. This CDR3 spans 16 amino acids. V gave up 5 bases and J gave up 8 bases; unmatched junction bases: 13. CDR3 residues: CASSEAAGTGVATQYF. The CDR3 DNA reads as TGTGCCAGCAGCGAGGCGGCCGGGACAGGGGTAGCTACGCAGTATTTT.

The chain recombines TRBV6-1 with TRBJ2-2; 7 bases line up with TRBD2. Trimming at V came to 7 bases and at J to 6 bases, leaving 5 bases not matched to a gene. The CDR3 sequence is 13 residues long. Germline lookup yields CDR1 MNHNS and CDR2 SASEGT. The CDR3 bases are TGTGCCAGCACGCGGGAGCGCGCCGGGGAGCTGTTTTTT. Encoded protein: CASTRERAGELFF.

This clonotype was observed many times. V gene TRBV7-8 combines with J gene TRBJ2-3, with 12 positions matching TRBD2. The CDR3 covers 19 residues. The J segment lost 2 bases and the V segment lost 2 bases, leaving 11 bases of the junction unmatched. Germline V lookup: CDR1 SGHVS, CDR2 FQNEAQ. The CDR3, as DNA: TGTGCCAGCAGCTTATGGGCTAGCGGGGGGGCCACCTCCACAGATACGCAGTATTTT. It codes for CASSLWASGGATSTDTQYF.

This clonotype came up many times. The chain joins TRBV7-9 to TRBJ2-5; 8 nucleotides match TRBD1. Germline CDR1 SEHNR, CDR2 FQNEAQ (reference sequence). CDR3 length: 16 residues. The V gene end was trimmed by 5 bases and the J gene end by 0 bases; junction bases not matched to a gene: 8. In DNA form, the CDR3 reads TGTGCCAGCAGCCCAGGAACAGGGGGGAACCAAGAGACCCAGTACTTC. This sequence encodes CASSPGTGGNQETQYF.

This clonotype has only a few counts. The gene calls are TRBV28 and TRBJ2-7, with 10 bases aligning to TRBD2. Germline trimming cut 5 bases from V and 2 bases from J; bases unmatched to any gene: 3. CDR1 and CDR2 (germline): MDHEN, SYDVKM. CDR3 size: 14 residues. The CDR3 here is CASSASGSTYEQYF. As DNA, the CDR3 is TGTGCCAGCAGTGCTAGCGGGAGTACCTACGAGCAGTACTTC.

This rearrangement joins TRBV3-1 to TRBJ1-1; D perhaps matches TRBD1 (5 bases). The germline V gene has CDR1 LGHDT and CDR2 YNNKEL (reference sequence). Between the trimmed V and J ends, which lost 4 bases and 0 bases, there was a span of 15 bases. The CDR3 runs to 16 residues. CDR3 nucleotide sequence: TGTGCCAGCAGCCCTCGGGGCAAACCAATGAACACTGAAGCTTTCTTT. It specifies CASSPRGKPMNTEAFF.

The chain recombines TRBV12-3 or TRBV12-4 with TRBJ2-5; D unclear. V was clipped by 3 bases and J by 4 bases, with 12 bases between them. CDR3 length: 14 amino acids. The CDR3 loop is CASSFKSGRETQYF. The CDR3 coding sequence is TGTGCCAGCAGTTTTAAGAGTGGACGAGAGACCCAGTACTTC.

There are many counts of this clonotype. This chain links TRBV3-1 with TRBJ1-2; D not resolved. Germline V gene lookup returns CDR1 LGHDT and CDR2 YNNKEL (reference sequence). The CDR3 runs to 15 residues. Trimming removed 4 bases at V and 8 bases at J, with 20 bases between. CDR3 DNA: TGTGCCAGCAGCCCACGGGTGGGTACGGTGAAAGGCTACACCTTC. Translation gives CASSPRVGTVKGYTF.

This clonotype was counted only a few times. This chain connects TRBV5-6 to TRBJ2-2; no firm D call. Germline V gives CDR1 SGHDT, CDR2 YYEEEE. The CDR3 loop spans 13 amino acids. Trimming took 4 bases from V and 6 from J, leaving 10 bases between them. DNA of the CDR3: TGTGCCAGCAGCAAAGTTCGCGCCGGGGAGCTGTTTTTT. Protein: CASSKVRAGELFF.

J is TRBJ2-3 and V is TRBV10-2, with D unclear. V was pared by 3 bases and J by 3 bases, with 16 bases between. CDR3 size: 16 residues. The germline CDR1 and CDR2 sequences are WSHSY and SAAADI. The CDR3 bases are TGCGCCAGCAGTGATATAGGCCAGGTCGGGACAGATACGCAGTATTTT. It codes for CASSDIGQVGTDTQYF.

V gene TRBV15 combines with J gene TRBJ2-3, with D perhaps TRBD1 or TRBD2 (5 bases each). V lost 2 bases and J lost 3, with 15 bases in between. CDR3 length: 16 residues. Germline lookup yields CDR1 LNHNV and CDR2 YYDKDF (reference sequence). The CDR3 nucleotides read TGTGCCACCAGCAGACCGGGGCAGGGTCTGACAGATACGCAGTATTTT. Its translation: CATSRPGQGLTDTQYF.

There are a few counts of this clonotype. The chain combines TRBV20-1 with TRBJ2-1; 8 bases fit TRBD1. CDR3 size: 15 residues. CDR1 and CDR2 from the germline V gene are DFQATT and SNEGSKA (reference sequence). The J segment lost 1 base and the V segment lost 6 bases, leaving 8 bases of the junction unmatched. CDR3 residues: CSAAGGPRSYNEQFF. The CDR3 region has the DNA TGCAGTGCGGCAGGGGGCCCTAGGTCCTACAATGAGCAGTTCTTC.

The rearrangement joins TRBV9 to TRBJ2-3; no reliable D call. V dropped 4 bases and J dropped 2 bases, with 14 bases sitting between them. Germline CDR1 SGDLS, CDR2 YYNGEE. The CDR3 covers 15 residues. The DNA of the CDR3 is TGTGCCAGCAGCCCTAATTCCGGTCACACAGATACGCAGTATTTT. This encodes CASSPNSGHTDTQYF. The full variable domain, completed using reference TRBV9 and TRBJ2-3, is DSGVTQTPKHLITATGQRVTLRCSPRSGDLSVYWYQQSLDQGLQFLIQYYNGEERAKGNILERFSAQQFPDLHSELNLSSLELGDSALYFCASSPNSGHTDTQYFGPGTRLTVL.

The chain uses TRBV4-1 and TRBJ2-2; D uncertain. V was shortened by 1 base and J by 1 base, with 10 bases between the two germline ends. Germline V gene lookup returns CDR1 MGHRA and CDR2 YSYEKL. CDR3 length: 16 amino acids. CDR3 bases: TGCGCCAGCAGCCAAGTCATCGGGCAGAACACCGGGGAGCTGTTTTTT. It is translated as CASSQVIGQNTGELFF.